What follows are 15 T cell receptor beta chains derived from one specimen sequenced in a study of blood T cells in healthy people across ages. It was with a sample-barcoded 5' primer and a J-beta primer mix that a second PCR of about 7 to 12 cycles was run. TCRdb processed the 5' RACE reads anew with MiXCR; each CDR3 protein has one entry. The sample lists 780,000 or so distinct CDR3 sequences; approximately 60% were seen once. The sequenced material came from blood. The receptors here all came from a man in his forties in good health.

This clonotype was picked up a small number of times. This chain uses TRBV6-5 with TRBJ2-7; tentative D call: TRBD1 (6 bases). The CDR3 covers 16 residues. V lost 5 bases and J 1 base, leaving 18 bases between the germline ends. The germline V gene encodes CDR1 MNHEY and CDR2 SVGAGI. This chain's CDR3 is CASSRGQIRGSYEQYF. The CDR3 DNA reads TGTGCCAGCAGTAGGGGCCAGATCAGGGGTTCCTACGAGCAGTACTTC.

The gene calls are TRBV3-1 and TRBJ2-5; the match to TRBD2 covers 8 bases. The CDR3 covers 14 residues. J lost 7 bases, V lost 1 base, and 5 bases had no gene match. Germline V gene lookup returns CDR1 LGHDT and CDR2 YNNKEL (reference sequence). The DNA of the CDR3 is TGTGCCAGCAGCCAAGGGCGGGGGGTGGGGACCCAGTACTTC. Translation gives CASSQGRGVGTQYF.

V usage is TRBV11-2 and J usage is TRBJ1-2; TRBD1 aligns across 8 bases. Losses at the gene ends were 3 bases for V and 3 bases for J; bases not matched to a gene: 6. This CDR3 spans 15 amino acids. Germline CDR1 and CDR2: SGHAT and FQNNGV. The CDR3 loop reads CASSFDRGLDYGYTF. DNA of the CDR3: TGTGCCAGCAGCTTCGACAGGGGATTGGACTATGGCTACACCTTC.

The chain employs TRBV6-2 or TRBV6-3 and TRBJ1-5; D uncertain. Germline V gives CDR1 MNHEY, CDR2 SVGEGT. The CDR3 runs 13 residues. Trimming shortened V by 2 bases and J by 4 bases, and 6 bases separated the two germline ends. CDR3 nucleotides: TGTGCCAGCAGTTACGCTGATAATCAGCCCCAGCATTTT. Protein product: CASSYADNQPQHF.

This rearrangement joins TRBV27 to TRBJ2-1, with D possibly TRBD1 on 6 matching bases. This CDR3 is built from 15 residues. V lost 5 bases and J lost 2, with 13 bases in between. Germline V gene data show CDR1 as MNHEY and CDR2 as SMNVEV (reference sequence). In DNA form, the CDR3 reads TGTGCCAGCAGTAGCTATGGGACAACCTACAATGAGCAGTTCTTC. Protein product: CASSSYGTTYNEQFF.

This clonotype was seen a handful of times. The genes are TRBV20-1 and TRBJ2-5, with TRBD2 matching over 9 bases. V lost 4 bases to trimming and J lost 5 bases; unmatched junction nucleotides: 5. The CDR3 extends over 13 amino acids. CDR1 DFQATT and CDR2 SNEGSKA come from the germline V gene (reference sequence). The CDR3 sequence: CSAKIAGAETQYF. As DNA, the CDR3 is TGCAGTGCTAAGATAGCGGGGGCTGAGACCCAGTACTTC.

This chain links TRBV2 with TRBJ1-5; TRBD1 matches at 8 bases. The CDR3 loop spans 14 amino acids. The ends lost 5 bases at V and 4 bases at J; junction bases unmatched: 4. Germline V gene sequence: CDR1 SNHLY, CDR2 FYNNEI. The CDR3 DNA sequence: TGTGCCAGCAGTAACGACAGGGGTAATCAGCCCCAGCATTTT. This encodes CASSNDRGNQPQHF. Together with reference TRBV2 and TRBJ1-5, the CDR3 gives the full variable domain: EPEVTQTPSHQVTQMGQEVILRCVPISNHLYFYWYRQILGQKVEFLVSFYNNEISEKSEIFDDQFSVERPDGSNFTLKIRSTKLEDSAMYFCASSNDRGNQPQHFGDGTRLSIL.

This chain links TRBV15 with TRBJ1-1; D is unresolved. The germline gives CDR1 LNHNV, CDR2 YYDKDF (reference sequence). V was clipped by 5 bases and J by 0 bases, with 7 bases between them. The CDR3 covers 13 residues. CDR3 loop: CATSWALNTEAFF. DNA for the CDR3: TGTGCCACCAGCTGGGCCCTGAACACTGAAGCTTTCTTT.

This chain uses TRBV7-9 with TRBJ1-2; possible D gene TRBD1, 6 bases. Germline values: CDR1 SEHNR, CDR2 FQNEAQ (reference sequence). The CDR3 runs to 15 residues. Trimming removed 7 bases at V and 10 bases at J, with 25 bases between. For the CDR3, the DNA is TGTGCCAGCAACCTCACCGGGACATCTTCGGAAGTCTACACCTTC. This encodes CASNLTGTSSEVYTF.

The gene calls are TRBV7-3 and TRBJ2-3; D is possibly TRBD2 (6 bases). In germline, CDR1 is SGHTA, CDR2 FQGTGA. This CDR3 region has 15 residues. The germline V and J ends were trimmed by 3 bases and 4 bases, with 14 bases remaining between them. The CDR3 DNA reads TGTGCCAGCAGCTTTAACGGGAGAACCTCAGATACGCAGTATTTT. This sequence encodes CASSFNGRTSDTQYF.

The J gene is TRBJ2-2, the V gene TRBV2, with D unresolved. The V end was cut by 7 bases, the J end by 2 bases, with 11 bases between. Germline assignment: CDR1 SNHLY and CDR2 FYNNEI. The CDR3 extends over 14 amino acids. The CDR3 coding sequence is TGTGCCAGCAAGATAAGCAGAAACACCGGGGAGCTGTTTTTT. The encoded protein is CASKISRNTGELFF. The entire variable domain, with the rest obtained from reference TRBV2 and TRBJ2-2, is as follows: EPEVTQTPSHQVTQMGQEVILRCVPISNHLYFYWYRQILGQKVEFLVSFYNNEISEKSEIFDDQFSVERPDGSNFTLKIRSTKLEDSAMYFCASKISRNTGELFFGEGSRLTVL.

This rearrangement joins TRBV28 to TRBJ2-4; D might be TRBD2 (5 bases). The CDR3 length is 13 residues. CDR1 and CDR2 (germline): MDHEN, SYDVKM. V was cut by 7 bases and J by 3 bases, with 10 bases left in between. The CDR3 bases are TGTGCCAGCACTGGAGCGGTCAAAAACATTCAGTACTTC. It encodes CASTGAVKNIQYF.

The chain couples TRBV24-1 to TRBJ2-5; 7 bases are shared with TRBD1. The ends lost 4 bases at V and 2 bases at J; junction bases unmatched: 6. CDR1 is KGHDR, CDR2 SFDVKD, per germline. The CDR3 length is 15 residues. The CDR3 spells CATSDPGTVQETQYF. CDR3 coding DNA: TGTGCCACCAGTGACCCCGGGACAGTGCAAGAGACCCAGTACTTC.

This clonotype came up once. The genes are TRBV7-9 and TRBJ1-4; D perhaps matches TRBD1 (6 bases). Per germline, CDR1 SEHNR and CDR2 FQNEAQ (reference sequence). CDR3 length: 15 residues. The germline V and J ends were trimmed by 0 bases and 6 bases, with 11 bases remaining between them. CDR3: CASSLAGGRDEKLFF. The DNA for the CDR3 is TGTGCCAGCAGCTTAGCCGGGGGCCGAGATGAAAAACTGTTTTTT.

The gene calls are TRBV4-3 and TRBJ2-1; 14 bases map to TRBD2. V was clipped by 4 bases and J by 9 bases; unmatched bases: 5. Germline values: CDR1 LGHNA, CDR2 YSLEER. The CDR3 covers 15 residues. The CDR3 bases are TGCGCCAGCAGCCCCGGGACTAGCGGGAGCGCTGAGCAGTTCTTC. Its translation is CASSPGTSGSAEQFF.